The 32 T cell receptor beta chains in this list originate from one sample, sequenced in a study of shared clonotypes between healthy human individuals. Generated by immunoSEQ multiplex PCR, the TCRdb table keeps only in-frame clones and is missing some. The repertoire has 1,100,000 or so clones, roughly 74% of them found once; the top ten carry roughly 0.56%. The sample taken for sequencing was memory CD4+ T cells from PBMCs. Subset: CD45RA-negative fraction. The receptors come from a man aged 18 to 35 in good health. Some clones in this sample may be carry-over from other donors' samples.

CDR3 in amino acids: CASRRLAGGNTGELFF. The CDR3 nucleotides read TGTGCCAGCAGGCGACTAGCGGGAGGGAACACCGGGGAGCTGTTTTTT. This chain uses TRBV2 with TRBJ2-2; TRBD2 matches at 13 bases. The germline gives CDR1 SNHLY, CDR2 FYNNEI. V was pared by 6 bases and J by 1 base, with 2 bases of the junction left unmatched. This CDR3 region has 16 residues.

The chain uses TRBV11-3 and TRBJ2-7; possibly TRBD1 for D (5 bases). Trimming removed 3 bases at V and 4 bases at J, with 10 bases between. Germline V gene lookup returns CDR1 SGHNT and CDR2 YENEEA. This CDR3 is built from 13 residues. In DNA form, the CDR3 reads TGTGCCAGCAGCTTGACAGTTGATTACGAGCAGTACTTC. This encodes CASSLTVDYEQYF.

V gene TRBV10-2 combines with J gene TRBJ2-7; possible D gene TRBD1, 6 bases. This CDR3 region has 13 residues. Germline V lookup: CDR1 WSHSY, CDR2 SAAADI. Between the trimmed V and J ends, which lost 7 bases and 2 bases, there was a span of 12 bases. DNA for the CDR3: TGCGCCAGCACCCCACAGGGACCCTACGAGCAGTACTTC. Translation gives CASTPQGPYEQYF.

The V and J genes are TRBV4-1 and TRBJ2-2; 9 bases are shared with TRBD1. CDR3 length: 15 amino acids. The germline V gene encodes CDR1 MGHRA and CDR2 YSYEKL. Trimming cost V 0 bases and J 7 bases; bases outside gene matches: 3. CDR3 sequence reads: CASSQEGTGLGELFF. CDR3 nucleotides: TGCGCCAGCAGCCAAGAGGGGACAGGGCTCGGGGAGCTGTTTTTT.

The gene calls are TRBV5-1 and TRBJ1-4, with D unclear. Trimming took off 4 bases at V and 11 bases at J, with 15 bases between the two ends. The germline gives CDR1 SGHRS, CDR2 YFSETQ. This CDR3 contains 13 residues. This CDR3 reads CASSVGGTGKLFF. CDR3 nucleotide sequence: TGCGCCAGCAGCGTGGGCGGAACCGGGAAACTGTTTTTT.

This clone appeared once. This sequence joins TRBV11-3 and TRBJ2-3; a possible D gene is TRBD2 (7 bases). The CDR3 totals 12 residues. Trimming shortened V by 5 bases and J by 9 bases, and 12 bases separated the two germline ends. Germline V lookup: CDR1 SGHNT, CDR2 YENEEA. CDR3 residues: CASSPGGQTQYF. CDR3 DNA sequence: TGTGCCAGCAGCCCCGGGGGGCAAACGCAGTATTTT.

The chain uses TRBV19 and TRBJ2-7; 9 nucleotides align to TRBD1. The CDR3 runs to 14 residues. Germline CDR1 is LNHDA and CDR2 is SQIVND (reference sequence). The V segment lost 3 bases and the J segment 7 bases; nucleotides outside the gene matches: 7. The CDR3 here is CASSINLGTGEQYF. In DNA, the CDR3 is TGTGCCAGTAGTATCAATCTGGGGACAGGGGAGCAGTACTTC.

The rearrangement uses TRBV7-2 and TRBJ2-7; 10 nucleotides line up with TRBD1. Germline V gene sequence: CDR1 SGHTA, CDR2 FQGNSA. This CDR3 has 14 residues. Trimming at V came to 1 base and at J to 6 bases, leaving 3 bases not matched to a gene. The DNA of the CDR3 is TGTGCCAGCAGCTTAGAAAGACAGGGGGCCGAGCAGTACTTC. Amino acid sequence: CASSLERQGAEQYF.

In this sample, this clone turned up a few times. The gene calls are TRBV20-1 and TRBJ1-1, with TRBD1 matching 7 bases. V lost 6 bases to trimming and J lost 5 bases; unmatched junction nucleotides: 3. Germline V gene lookup returns CDR1 DFQATT and CDR2 SNEGSKA (reference sequence). CDR3 size: 11 residues. CDR3 nucleotide sequence: TGCAGTGCACAGGGGTGGACTGAAGCTTTCTTT. As protein: CSAQGWTEAFF.

Only a few counts were recorded for this clone. The rearrangement uses TRBV2 and TRBJ1-1, with 7 bases lining up with TRBD1. Looked up from germline, CDR1 is SNHLY and CDR2 is FYNNEI. The CDR3 totals 14 residues. Trimming took 2 bases from V and 2 from J; bases not matched to a gene: 2. The CDR3 coding sequence is TGTGCCAGCAGTGAACAGGGGGACAACACTGAAGCTTTCTTT. This sequence encodes CASSEQGDNTEAFF.

In regard to this clone: As the CDR3 is not closed by the conserved phenylalanine or tryptophan, this likely results from a read error. The rearrangement uses TRBV7-9 and TRBJ2-7; TRBD1 agrees at 9 bases. The junction had 5 bases not matched to a gene; V was cut back by 5 bases and J by 3 bases. The germline gives CDR1 SEHNR, CDR2 FQNEAQ (reference sequence). The CDR3 has 14 amino acids. As DNA, the CDR3 is TGTGCCAGCAGCCTTGACAGGGGGAGCTACGAGCAGTACCTC. It codes for CASSLDRGSYEQYL.

The chain employs TRBV9 and TRBJ2-3; 7 positions match TRBD2. J was trimmed by 2 bases and V by 1 base; bases with no gene match: 4. The CDR3 totals 15 residues. Germline CDR1 is SGDLS and CDR2 is YYNGEE. The CDR3 reads CASSVFGDYTDTQYF. The DNA of the CDR3 is TGTGCCAGCAGCGTATTTGGGGACTACACAGATACGCAGTATTTT.

The chain links TRBV7-3 to TRBJ1-2; TRBD1 is a possible D gene (6 bases). The germline CDR1 and CDR2 sequences are SGHTA and FQGTGA. CDR3 length: 14 residues. V lost 5 bases and J lost 2, with 12 bases in between. This chain's CDR3 is CASSPGGQNYGYTF. The DNA of the CDR3 is TGTGCCAGCAGCCCCGGTGGACAGAACTATGGCTACACCTTC.

As to this clone: No conserved phenylalanine or tryptophan is present at the end of the CDR3, so a read error is the likely explanation. No DNA is shown, since the ends of the CDR3 on it are uncertain; the CDR3 is the one TCRdb lists. The chain is built from TRBV28 and TRBJ1-5; the DNA was not compared with TRBD1, the D call given in the table. The CDR3 has 14 residues if both end residues are counted. CDR1 and CDR2 from the germline V gene are MDHEN and SYDVKM. CDR3: CASSPSKTGTGGGI.

This rearrangement joins TRBV11-2 to TRBJ2-7; 9 bases line up with TRBD1. CDR3 size: 16 residues. The germline V gene has CDR1 SGHAT and CDR2 FQNNGV. Trimming cost V 1 base and J 1 base; bases outside gene matches: 5. The CDR3 region is CASSLAVGQGSYEQYF. The CDR3 nucleotides read TGTGCCAGCAGCTTAGCTGTGGGACAGGGATCCTACGAGCAGTACTTC.

The V and J genes are TRBV7-8 and TRBJ1-2; 8 bases map to TRBD1. Trimming at V came to 4 bases and at J to 8 bases, leaving 12 bases not matched to a gene. The CDR3 totals 15 residues. CDR1 and CDR2 (germline): SGHVS, FQNEAQ. The CDR3 reads CASSSPQGALGGYTF. The CDR3 DNA reads as TGTGCCAGCAGCTCCCCCCAGGGGGCGTTGGGGGGCTACACCTTC.

This chain connects TRBV7-2 to TRBJ2-2; 9 nucleotides match TRBD2. The CDR3 length is 16 residues. Trimming at V came to 5 bases and at J to 4 bases, leaving 8 bases not matched to a gene. Germline V gene sequence: CDR1 SGHTA, CDR2 FQGNSA. The CDR3 nucleotides are TGTGCCAGCAGCCTATTAGCGGGGGTAGTCACCGGGGAGCTGTTTTTT. Translation gives CASSLLAGVVTGELFF.

The V gene is TRBV28, the J gene TRBJ2-7, with 11 bases fitting TRBD1. Trimming removed 6 bases from V and 7 bases from J; junction bases left unmatched: 11. The germline V gene encodes CDR1 MDHEN and CDR2 SYDVKM. The CDR3 totals 15 residues. This chain's CDR3 is CASSPPGQGAKEQYF. CDR3 coding DNA: TGTGCCAGCAGCCCCCCCGGACAGGGGGCGAAAGAGCAGTACTTC.

The J gene is TRBJ2-1, the V gene TRBV11-1; 14 nucleotides agree with TRBD2. The CDR3 loop spans 18 amino acids. The germline V gene has CDR1 SGHAT and CDR2 FQDESV (reference sequence). J gave up 1 base and V 5 bases, and 7 bases lay outside the gene matches. CDR3: CASSPRGLAGGSYNEQFF. In DNA, the CDR3 is TGTGCCAGCAGCCCACGAGGACTAGCGGGAGGATCCTACAATGAGCAGTTCTTC.

The CDR3 spells CASSDQRLAGVGEQYF. CDR3 DNA: TGCGCCAGCAGTGACCAACGACTAGCGGGAGTCGGCGAGCAGTACTTC. The gene calls are TRBV10-1 and TRBJ2-7, with 12 bases matching TRBD2. CDR1 is WNHNN and CDR2 is SYGVQD in the germline V gene (reference sequence). The CDR3 sequence is 16 residues long. The trim removed 3 bases at V and 6 bases at J, leaving 9 bases unmatched.

V usage is TRBV6-5 and J usage is TRBJ1-3, with D possibly TRBD1 on 5 matching bases. This CDR3 contains 11 residues. V was clipped by 2 bases and J by 16 bases, with 12 bases between them. From germline, CDR1 is MNHEY and CDR2 SVGAGI. In DNA, the CDR3 is TGTGCCAGCAGTTACCGGGGGGGTTGGTATTTT. It yields the protein CASSYRGGWYF.

The chain employs TRBV10-3 and TRBJ2-1, with TRBD2 matching over 16 bases. Germline V gives CDR1 ENHRY, CDR2 SYGVKD. The CDR3 length is 16 residues. The J segment lost 7 bases and the V segment lost 3 bases, leaving 3 bases of the junction unmatched. The CDR3 loop reads CAISDSGLAGGNEQFF. In DNA, the CDR3 is TGTGCCATCAGTGACTCGGGACTAGCGGGAGGGAATGAGCAGTTCTTC.

This rearrangement joins TRBV4-2 to TRBJ2-1; 7 nucleotides match TRBD2. Per the germline V gene, CDR1 is LGHNA and CDR2 is YNFKEQ. V was pared by 3 bases and J by 5 bases, with 7 bases of the junction left unmatched. There are 15 residues in the CDR3. The CDR3 nucleotides are TGTGCCAGCAGCCAGGTTAGCGGGCCCCACAATGAGCAGTTCTTC. This translates into CASSQVSGPHNEQFF.

The rearrangement uses TRBV9 and TRBJ1-1; D gene ambiguous. The CDR3 length is 16 residues. Trimming stripped 0 bases from V and 1 base from J, with 13 bases between. CDR1 SGDLS and CDR2 YYNGEE come from the germline V gene. CDR3 bases: TGTGCCAGCAGCGTAGTACGGCCTAAACAGAACACTGAAGCTTTCTTT. Protein product: CASSVVRPKQNTEAFF. Together with reference TRBV9 and TRBJ1-1, the CDR3 gives the full variable domain: DSGVTQTPKHLITATGQRVTLRCSPRSGDLSVYWYQQSLDQGLQFLIQYYNGEERAKGNILERFSAQQFPDLHSELNLSSLELGDSALYFCASSVVRPKQNTEAFFGQGTRLTVV.

This clone was found once. The chain employs TRBV11-2 and TRBJ2-5, with 7 bases that match TRBD1. Germline lookup yields CDR1 SGHAT and CDR2 FQNNGV. Trimming removed 0 bases from V and 5 bases from J; junction bases left unmatched: 3. There are 14 residues in the CDR3. This CDR3 reads CASSLERGQETQYF. CDR3 bases: TGTGCCAGCAGCTTAGAACGGGGACAGGAGACCCAGTACTTC.

In the case of this clone: One end of the junction fails to match germline, which may point to a read error. The chain couples TRBV6-1 to TRBJ1-5; maybe TRBD1 (5 bases). The germline V gene has CDR1 MNHNS and CDR2 SASEGT. This CDR3 contains 11 residues. Here the CDR3 DNA reads TGTGCCAGCAGTGAGGCAGGGCCCAAGCATTTT. Its protein product is CASSEAGPKHF.

The chain links TRBV27 to TRBJ1-1; the D is unclear. Trimming cost V 6 bases and J 4 bases, with 21 bases left between them. Per the germline V gene, CDR1 is MNHEY and CDR2 is SMNVEV (reference sequence). The CDR3 has 16 residues. The CDR3 DNA sequence: TGTGCCAGCAGCAGATTATCGAGTGGAGCTGGCACTGAAGCTTTCTTT. It translates to CASSRLSSGAGTEAFF.

The V and J genes are TRBV30 and TRBJ2-5; D unresolved. The CDR3 is made up of 12 amino acids. Germline CDR1 and CDR2: GTSNPN and SVGIG (reference sequence). Trimming shortened V by 6 bases and J by 2 bases, and 10 bases separated the two germline ends. The CDR3 DNA follows: TGTGCCTGCTCTCACTTTCAAGAGACCCAGTACTTC. This translates into CACSHFQETQYF.

The chain recombines TRBV19 with TRBJ1-3; D may be TRBD1 (5 bases). The germline V gene has CDR1 LNHDA and CDR2 SQIVND (reference sequence). The CDR3 spans 14 residues. The CDR3 protein is CGAGDGYSGNTIYF. DNA for the CDR3: TGTGGGGCTGGGGACGGATACTCTGGAAACACCATATATTTT.

The chain carries TRBV10-1 and TRBJ2-5, with 11 bases lining up with TRBD2. The germline V gene encodes CDR1 WNHNN and CDR2 SYGVQD (reference sequence). The CDR3 length is 15 residues. Germline trimming cut 5 bases from V and 4 bases from J; bases unmatched to any gene: 6. CDR3 protein: CASSFSGRASETQYF. The CDR3 DNA sequence: TGCGCCAGCAGTTTTAGCGGGAGGGCCTCAGAGACCCAGTACTTC.

This clone was recorded once. The chain uses TRBV4-2 and TRBJ2-3; unclear D gene. The CDR3 runs to 15 residues. The V gene's germline CDR1 is LGHNA and CDR2 YNFKEQ. Trimming removed 0 bases from V and 3 bases from J, with 10 bases in between. Here the CDR3 DNA reads TGTGCCAGCAGCCAAGATCCAGCGCGTACAGATACGCAGTATTTT. It encodes CASSQDPARTDTQYF.

This sequence joins TRBV18 and TRBJ1-2; D possibly corresponds to TRBD1 (5 bases). The ends were cut back, 1 base at V and 8 bases at J, with 32 bases in the middle. CDR1 is KGHSH and CDR2 is LQKENI in the germline V gene. The CDR3 length is 20 residues. CDR3 nucleotide sequence: TGTGCCAGCTCACCACTCGGGTCAATGGGTACACTGCCCTATCAGGGCGGCTACACCTTC. Amino acid sequence: CASSPLGSMGTLPYQGGYTF.